One sample yielded the 18 T cell receptor beta chains listed below, sequenced in a study of shared clonotypes between healthy human individuals (dated by TCRdb to the early 2020s). The library came from the immunoSEQ multiplex PCR assay. Held by TCRdb, this immuneACCESS table contains in-frame sequences only and omits some clones. Under half of the omission traces to an unresolved V gene where checked; the cause of the rest is unknown. This sample is represented by some 380,000 clones; 90% to 97% of them were singletons. The ten largest account for more than 0.3% of the sample. The sequenced sample consisted of memory CD8+ T cells sorted from blood. The cell subset or site tag for this specimen amounts to: CD45RO+ cells pooled with CCR7-negative TemRA cells. The source is a young man in good health.

V gene TRBV5-1 combines with J gene TRBJ1-1, with a possible D match to TRBD1 (5 bases). The CDR3 is 15 amino acids. V was cut by 2 bases and J by 1 base, with 12 bases left in between. Germline lookup yields CDR1 SGHRS and CDR2 YFSETQ. The CDR3 spells CASSFWNRPNTEAFF. The CDR3 region has the DNA TGCGCCAGCAGCTTTTGGAACAGGCCGAACACTGAAGCTTTCTTT.

The chain has TRBV5-6 and TRBJ1-2; maybe TRBD1 (6 bases). The germline CDR1 and CDR2 sequences are SGHDT and YYEEEE. The CDR3 consists of 14 residues. V shed 0 bases and J shed 4 bases, with 10 bases lying between them. The CDR3, as DNA: TGTGCCAGCAGCTTGGTGGACAGTGCCTATGGCTACACCTTC. This sequence encodes CASSLVDSAYGYTF.

The rearrangement links TRBV11-2 to TRBJ1-2; D is unclear. This CDR3 has 11 amino acids. Deletions cut 2 bases from V and 7 bases from J, with 5 bases between. The V gene's germline CDR1 is SGHAT and CDR2 FQNNGV. The CDR3 reads CASSLLTGYTF. The DNA for the CDR3 is TGTGCCAGCAGCTTACTGACTGGCTACACCTTC.

The chain links TRBV4-2 to TRBJ2-1, with D unresolved. Between the trimmed V and J ends, which lost 1 base and 8 bases, there was a span of 6 bases. Germline V gene sequence: CDR1 LGHNA, CDR2 YNFKEQ. This CDR3 is built from 12 residues. CDR3 in amino acids: CASSQGLDEQFF. As DNA, the CDR3 is TGTGCCAGCAGCCAAGGGCTAGATGAGCAGTTCTTC.

This chain links TRBV2 with TRBJ2-1; 9 nucleotides line up with TRBD1. V was pared by 8 bases and J by 6 bases, with 8 bases of the junction left unmatched. Germline values: CDR1 SNHLY, CDR2 FYNNEI. The CDR3 totals 14 residues. CDR3 in amino acids: CASGGQGGVNEQFF. CDR3 coding DNA: TGTGCCAGCGGGGGACAGGGCGGGGTCAATGAGCAGTTCTTC.

The CDR3 coding sequence is TGTGCCAGCAGCTCACCCCCCAGGGGAGGGCAGTTCTTC. Translating gives CASSSPPRGGQFF. The J gene is TRBJ2-1, the V gene TRBV14; D is tentatively TRBD1 or TRBD2 (6 bases each). V lost 5 bases and J lost 12, with 17 bases in between. The germline V gene encodes CDR1 SGHDN and CDR2 FVKESK. The CDR3 contains 13 residues.

This clone was recorded once. The chain combines TRBV29-1 with TRBJ2-7; maybe TRBD2 (6 bases). Germline-derived CDR1 and CDR2 are SQVTM and ANQGSEA. This CDR3 comprises 15 residues. Trimming took 4 bases from V and 4 from J, leaving 20 bases between them. The CDR3, as DNA: TGCAGCGTTGGGGCGACTAGAGGAAGACTATACGAGCAGTACTTC. It codes for CSVGATRGRLYEQYF.

This chain uses TRBV11-2 with TRBJ2-7; D possibly corresponds to TRBD1 (5 bases). The CDR3 is made up of 11 amino acids. V was shortened by 5 bases and J by 4 bases, with 6 bases between the two germline ends. The V gene's germline CDR1 is SGHAT and CDR2 FQNNGV. CDR3 loop: CASSDSYEQYF. CDR3 in DNA: TGTGCCAGCAGCGACAGTTACGAGCAGTACTTC.

V usage is TRBV5-1 and J usage is TRBJ1-1, with 8 bases lining up with TRBD1. Looked up from germline, CDR1 is SGHRS and CDR2 is YFSETQ. V gave up 4 bases and J gave up 5 bases; unmatched junction bases: 7. This CDR3 is built from 14 residues. The CDR3, as DNA: TGCGCCAGCAGCCCTCGACAGGGGCGAACTGAAGCTTTCTTT. It specifies CASSPRQGRTEAFF.

V gene TRBV10-3 combines with J gene TRBJ2-7, with 7 bases fitting TRBD1. Germline CDR1 and CDR2: ENHRY and SYGVKD. The CDR3 extends over 15 amino acids. Trimming took 5 bases from V and 2 from J; bases not matched to a gene: 9. The CDR3 here is CAISRQGEPTYEQYF. The CDR3, as DNA: TGTGCCATCAGTAGACAGGGTGAACCCACCTACGAGCAGTACTTC.

The chain combines TRBV9 with TRBJ2-3; no reliable D call. This CDR3 contains 14 residues. V lost 0 bases to trimming and J lost 2 bases, with 7 bases between them. Looked up from germline, CDR1 is SGDLS and CDR2 is YYNGEE. The CDR3 coding sequence is TGTGCCAGCAGCGTAGAATTGCTCACAGATACGCAGTATTTT. The encoded protein is CASSVELLTDTQYF.

The rearrangement uses TRBV28 and TRBJ2-7; 8 bases map to TRBD2. The CDR3 is made up of 14 amino acids. Germline V CDR1 and CDR2: MDHEN, SYDVKM. V trimming: 3 bases; J trimming: 5 bases; junction bases outside the gene matches: 6. CDR3 in amino acids: CASSLERESHEQYF. The CDR3 region has the DNA TGTGCCAGCAGTTTGGAGCGGGAGTCCCACGAGCAGTACTTC.

V is TRBV2 and J is TRBJ2-1; the D gene is possibly TRBD1 (6 bases). Germline assignment: CDR1 SNHLY and CDR2 FYNNEI. There are 13 residues in the CDR3. V was pared by 11 bases and J by 4 bases, with 15 bases between. In DNA, the CDR3 is TGTGCCGCAAGGGGGACGCCGTACAATGAGCAGTTCTTC. Encoded protein: CAARGTPYNEQFF.

The table lists this clone with a count of one. The rearrangement joins TRBV2 to TRBJ2-1, with D possibly being TRBD2 (5 bases). V shed 8 bases and J shed 4 bases, with 18 bases lying between them. The V gene's germline CDR1 is SNHLY and CDR2 FYNNEI. This CDR3 has 15 residues. The CDR3 region is CASGPQRRVYNEQFF. CDR3 in DNA: TGTGCCAGCGGCCCTCAGCGGAGAGTATACAATGAGCAGTTCTTC. The whole variable domain, filled in from reference TRBV2 and TRBJ2-1, reads EPEVTQTPSHQVTQMGQEVILRCVPISNHLYFYWYRQILGQKVEFLVSFYNNEISEKSEIFDDQFSVERPDGSNFTLKIRSTKLEDSAMYFCASGPQRRVYNEQFFGPGTRLTVL.

V usage is TRBV5-1 and J usage is TRBJ2-1; TRBD1 or TRBD2 may be the D gene (5 bases each). Trimming cost V 6 bases and J 12 bases, with 13 bases left between them. The CDR3 runs to 11 residues. Germline loops: CDR1 SGHRS, CDR2 YFSETQ. The CDR3 region has the DNA TGCGCCAGCAAAGCGGATACAGGGCAGTTCTTC. Amino acid sequence: CASKADTGQFF.

This clone occurred once. V is TRBV5-6 and J is TRBJ2-3; 7 nucleotides agree with TRBD2. Germline lookup yields CDR1 SGHDT and CDR2 YYEEEE. V dropped 0 bases and J dropped 6; count of bases not matched to a gene: 7. This CDR3 contains 15 residues. For the CDR3, the DNA is TGTGCCAGCAGCTTGGGCGGGAGAAGTGGTGATACGCAGTATTTT. This translates into CASSLGGRSGDTQYF.

Concerning this clone: Within the sample, other DNA sequences also encode this same CDR3. The chain uses TRBV7-9 and TRBJ1-3, with D possibly TRBD1 on 6 matching bases. The CDR3 length is 15 residues. V lost 3 bases, J lost 0 bases, and 9 bases lay in between. The germline gives CDR1 SEHNR, CDR2 FQNEAQ (reference sequence). This chain's CDR3 is CASSLGGVSGNTIYF. DNA for the CDR3: TGTGCCAGCAGCTTGGGGGGCGTCTCTGGAAACACCATATATTTT.

V and J are TRBV11-2 and TRBJ1-4, with 7 bases matching TRBD1. The CDR3 extends over 16 amino acids. CDR1 SGHAT and CDR2 FQNNGV come from the germline V gene. Trimming at V came to 3 bases and at J to 2 bases, leaving 6 bases not matched to a gene. The CDR3 DNA reads TGTGCCAGCAGCTTTGAAGGGGGCGCGACTAATGAAAAACTGTTTTTT. Its protein is CASSFEGGATNEKLFF.